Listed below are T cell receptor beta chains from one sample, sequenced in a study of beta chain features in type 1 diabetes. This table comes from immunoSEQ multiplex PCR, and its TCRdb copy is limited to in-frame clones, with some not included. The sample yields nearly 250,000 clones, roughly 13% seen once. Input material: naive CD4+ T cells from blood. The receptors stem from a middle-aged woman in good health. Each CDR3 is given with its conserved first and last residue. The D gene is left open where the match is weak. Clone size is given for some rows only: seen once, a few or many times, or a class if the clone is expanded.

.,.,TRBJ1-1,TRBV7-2,TGTGCCAGCAGGGGCCTTCGTAACACTGAAGCTTTCTTT,CASRGLRNTEAFF
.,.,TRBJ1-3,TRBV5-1,TGCGCCAGCAGCTTGGCCCTCAGTGGAAACACCATATATTTT,CASSLALSGNTIYF
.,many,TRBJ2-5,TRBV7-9,TGTGCCACCTTAGCCCCCGAGACCCAGTACTTC,CATLAPETQYF
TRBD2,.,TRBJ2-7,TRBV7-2,TGTGCCAGCAGCTTAGGGAGGTTAAGGCTAGCGGATTCCTACGAGCAGTACTTC,CASSLGRLRLADSYEQYF
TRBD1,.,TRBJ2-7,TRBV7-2,TGTGCCAGCAATTCCGGGACAGTTAACTACGAGCAGTACTTC,CASNSGTVNYEQYF
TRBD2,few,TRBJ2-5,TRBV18,TGTGCCAGCTCACCGCTACTAGCGGGGCAAGAGACCCAGTACTTC,CASSPLLAGQETQYF
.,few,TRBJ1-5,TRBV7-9,TGTGCCAGCAGCTTAGCGAGAGGTCAGCCCCAGCATTTT,CASSLARGQPQHF
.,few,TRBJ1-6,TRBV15,TGTGCCACCAGCCTTACGGGCCCCAGGAGGAATTCACCCCTCCACTTT,CATSLTGPRRNSPLHF
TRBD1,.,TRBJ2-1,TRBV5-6,TGTGCCAGCAGCTATACCCCGGGACAGAGCTCCTACAATGAGCAGTTCTTC,CASSYTPGQSSYNEQFF
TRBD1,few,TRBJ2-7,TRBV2,TGTGCCAGCAATACCGACAGGGGGTGGCACTACGAGCAGTACTTC,CASNTDRGWHYEQYF
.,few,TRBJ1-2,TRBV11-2,TGTGCCAGCAGCTTAGAGAGCTATGGCTACACCTTC,CASSLESYGYTF
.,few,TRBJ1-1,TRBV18,TGTGCCAGCTCACCGGGGGCACGGGGGGCTGAAGCTTTCTTT,CASSPGARGAEAFF
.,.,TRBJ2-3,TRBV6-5,TGTGCCATCAGAAGGGTTGGGGGGTCAGATACGCAGTATTTT,CAIRRVGGSDTQYF
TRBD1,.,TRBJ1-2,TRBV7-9,TGTGCCAGCAGCTCGCCCTACAGGGGGTTAAGCGGCTACACCTTC,CASSSPYRGLSGYTF
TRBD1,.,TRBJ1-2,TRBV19,TGTGCCAGTAGTCCCGACAGGGGCAAGAACTATGGCTACACCTTC,CASSPDRGKNYGYTF
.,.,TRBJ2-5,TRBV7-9,TGTGCCAGCAGCTTAGTGGCGGTGGGGGCATCTGTGGAGACCCAGTACTTC,CASSLVAVGASVETQYF
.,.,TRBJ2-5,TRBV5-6,TGTGCCAGCAGCTCCGGGACACTGAGTAACCAAGAGACCCAGTACTTC,CASSSGTLSNQETQYF
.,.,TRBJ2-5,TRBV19,TGTGCCAGTAGTATAGCCAACAGGGAGGAGACCCAGTACTTC,CASSIANREETQYF
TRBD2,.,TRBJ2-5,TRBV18,TGTGCCAGCTCACCAAGACTAGCGGGGGGGCAAGAGACCCAGTACTTC,CASSPRLAGGQETQYF
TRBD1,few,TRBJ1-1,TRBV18,TGTGCCAGCTCCGCAATAGGGGACAGAAACACTGAAGCTTTCTTT,CASSAIGDRNTEAFF
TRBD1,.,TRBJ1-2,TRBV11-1,TGTGCCAGCAGCTTGGGACAGCCTTATGGCTACACCTTC,CASSLGQPYGYTF
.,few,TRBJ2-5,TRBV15,TGTGCCACCAGCAGAGTCCGCAGGGTGGGACAAGAGACCCAGTACTTC,CATSRVRRVGQETQYF
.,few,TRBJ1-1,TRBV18,TGTGCCAGCTCACCACAAGAAGTGGAGACTTTCTTT,CASSPQEVETFF
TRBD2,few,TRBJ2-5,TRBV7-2,TGTGCCAGCAGCTTCGCGGGGGGGGGTCAAGAGACCCAGTACTTC,CASSFAGGGQETQYF
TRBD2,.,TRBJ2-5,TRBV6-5,TGTGCCAGCAGTGCTCCTAGCGGGGGGAAGGAGACCCAGTACTTC,CASSAPSGGKETQYF
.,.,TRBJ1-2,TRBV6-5,TGTGCCAGCAGTTACGGCTCCCTCACTATGGGCTACACCTTC,CASSYGSLTMGYTF
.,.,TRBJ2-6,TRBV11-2,TGTGCCACCCAAGTCTTGGCCTCTGGGGCCAACGTCCTGACTTTC,CATQVLASGANVLTF
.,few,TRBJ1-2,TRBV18,TGTGCCAGCTCACCACCGGTGGCGAAGGCGGATGGCTACACCTTC,CASSPPVAKADGYTF
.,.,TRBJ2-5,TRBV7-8,TGTGCCAGCAGCGTACAAGAGACCCAGTACTTC,CASSVQETQYF